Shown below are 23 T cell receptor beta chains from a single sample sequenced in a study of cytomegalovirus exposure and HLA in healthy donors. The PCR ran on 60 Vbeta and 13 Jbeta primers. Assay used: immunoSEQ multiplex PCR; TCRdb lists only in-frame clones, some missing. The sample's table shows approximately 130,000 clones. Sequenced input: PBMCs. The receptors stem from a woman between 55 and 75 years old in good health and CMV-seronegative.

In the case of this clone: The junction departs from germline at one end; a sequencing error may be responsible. DNA of the CDR3: TGTGCCAGCAGCTTACAATTAAACAGGGTTGACTTC. Translating it yields CASSLQLNRVDF. V is TRBV7-8 and J is TRBJ2-5; D is possibly TRBD1 (6 bases). There are 12 residues in the CDR3. Germline loops: CDR1 SGHVS, CDR2 FQNEAQ.

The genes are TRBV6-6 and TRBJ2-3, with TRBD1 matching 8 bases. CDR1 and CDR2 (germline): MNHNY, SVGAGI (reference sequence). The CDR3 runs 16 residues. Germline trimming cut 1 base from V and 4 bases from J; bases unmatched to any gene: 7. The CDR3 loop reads CASSYYRQGASDTQYF. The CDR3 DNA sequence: TGTGCCAGCAGTTACTATCGTCAGGGGGCGTCAGATACGCAGTATTTT.

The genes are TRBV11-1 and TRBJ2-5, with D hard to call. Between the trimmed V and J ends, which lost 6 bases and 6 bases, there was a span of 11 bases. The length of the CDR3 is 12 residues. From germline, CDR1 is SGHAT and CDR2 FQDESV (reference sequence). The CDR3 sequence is CASSRGMKTQYF. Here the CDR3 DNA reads TGTGCCAGCAGTAGAGGCATGAAGACCCAGTACTTC.

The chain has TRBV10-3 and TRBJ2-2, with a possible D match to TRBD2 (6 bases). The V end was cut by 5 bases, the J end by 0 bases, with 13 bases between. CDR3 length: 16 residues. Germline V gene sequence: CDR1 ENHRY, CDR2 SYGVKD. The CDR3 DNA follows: TGTGCCATCAGTTCAGCGGGTCCCGCGAACACCGGGGAGCTGTTTTTT. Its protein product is CAISSAGPANTGELFF.

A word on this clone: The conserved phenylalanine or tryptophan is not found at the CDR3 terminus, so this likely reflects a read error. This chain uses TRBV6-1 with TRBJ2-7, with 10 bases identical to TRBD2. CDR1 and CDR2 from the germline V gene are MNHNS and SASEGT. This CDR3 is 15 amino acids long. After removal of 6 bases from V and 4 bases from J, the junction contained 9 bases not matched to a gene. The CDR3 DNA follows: TGTGCCAGCAGAGATGCTAGCGGGAGTTTTTACGAGCAGTACTCC. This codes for CASRDASGSFYEQYS.

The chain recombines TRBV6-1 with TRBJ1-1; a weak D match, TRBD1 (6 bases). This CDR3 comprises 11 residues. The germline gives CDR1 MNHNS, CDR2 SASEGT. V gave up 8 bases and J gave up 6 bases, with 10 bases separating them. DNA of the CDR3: TGTGCCAGCGATACAGGGCCTGAAGCTTTCTTT. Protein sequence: CASDTGPEAFF.

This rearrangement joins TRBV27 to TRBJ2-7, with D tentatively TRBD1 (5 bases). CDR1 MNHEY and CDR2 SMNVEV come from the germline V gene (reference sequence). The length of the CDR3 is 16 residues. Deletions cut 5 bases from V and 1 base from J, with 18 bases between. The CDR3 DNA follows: TGTGCCAGCAGTGCAGGGTATGGCAAACCATCCTACGAGCAGTACTTC. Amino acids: CASSAGYGKPSYEQYF.

CDR3 nucleotide sequence: TGTGCCAGCAGCCGGGACTTTGGGGGGAACACCGGGGAGCTGTTTTTT. Protein product: CASSRDFGGNTGELFF. The chain employs TRBV5-6 and TRBJ2-2; tentatively, D is TRBD2 (6 bases). The germline CDR1 and CDR2 sequences are SGHDT and YYEEEE. There are 16 residues in the CDR3. Trimming pared 4 bases from V and 1 base from J, leaving 14 bases between.

The CDR3 here is CASSRTGSYDTQYF. The CDR3 nucleotides are TGTGCCAGCAGTCGGACAGGGAGTTATGATACGCAGTATTTT. The chain is built from TRBV6-5 and TRBJ2-3; 8 nucleotides match TRBD1. The CDR3 has 14 residues. Germline lookup yields CDR1 MNHEY and CDR2 SVGAGI. The V and J ends lost 5 bases and 6 bases, in that order; junction bases with no gene match: 7.

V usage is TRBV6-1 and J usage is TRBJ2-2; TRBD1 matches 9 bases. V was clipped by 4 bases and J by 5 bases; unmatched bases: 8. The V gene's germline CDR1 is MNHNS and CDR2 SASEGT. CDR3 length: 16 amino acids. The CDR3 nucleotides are TGTGCCAGCAGTGCTCGGACAGGGGAATGGACCGGGGAGCTGTTTTTT. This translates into CASSARTGEWTGELFF.

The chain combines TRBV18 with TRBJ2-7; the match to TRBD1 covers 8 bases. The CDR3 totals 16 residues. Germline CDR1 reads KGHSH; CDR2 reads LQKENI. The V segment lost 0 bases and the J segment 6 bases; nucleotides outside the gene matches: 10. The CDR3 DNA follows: TGTGCCAGCTCACCACCGCTTAGACAGGGGATTGGCGAGCAGTACTTC. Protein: CASSPPLRQGIGEQYF.

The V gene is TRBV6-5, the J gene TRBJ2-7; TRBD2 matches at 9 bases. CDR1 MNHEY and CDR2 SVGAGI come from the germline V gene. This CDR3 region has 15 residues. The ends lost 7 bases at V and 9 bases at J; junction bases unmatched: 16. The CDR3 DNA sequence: TGTGCCAGCACCCCCCCCGGGACTAGCTTCAGGGGGCAGTACTTC. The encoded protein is CASTPPGTSFRGQYF.

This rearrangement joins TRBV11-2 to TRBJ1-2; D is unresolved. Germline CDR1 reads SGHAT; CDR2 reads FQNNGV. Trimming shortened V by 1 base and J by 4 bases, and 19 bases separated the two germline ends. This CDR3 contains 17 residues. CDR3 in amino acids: CASSLVHTGVTFYGYTF. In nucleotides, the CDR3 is TGTGCCAGCAGCTTAGTACACACGGGAGTAACCTTCTATGGCTACACCTTC.

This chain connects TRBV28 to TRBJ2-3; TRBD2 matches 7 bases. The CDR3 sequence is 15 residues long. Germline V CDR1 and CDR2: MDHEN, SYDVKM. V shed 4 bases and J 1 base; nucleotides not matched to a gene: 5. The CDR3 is CASSSGGRRTDTQYF. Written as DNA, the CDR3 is TGTGCCAGCAGTTCGGGCGGGAGACGCACAGATACGCAGTATTTT.

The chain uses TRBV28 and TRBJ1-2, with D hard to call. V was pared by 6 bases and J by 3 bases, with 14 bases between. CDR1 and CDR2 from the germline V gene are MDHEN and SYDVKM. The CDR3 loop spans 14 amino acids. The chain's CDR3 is CASSPIQEDYGYTF. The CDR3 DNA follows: TGTGCCAGCAGCCCAATTCAGGAAGACTATGGCTACACCTTC.

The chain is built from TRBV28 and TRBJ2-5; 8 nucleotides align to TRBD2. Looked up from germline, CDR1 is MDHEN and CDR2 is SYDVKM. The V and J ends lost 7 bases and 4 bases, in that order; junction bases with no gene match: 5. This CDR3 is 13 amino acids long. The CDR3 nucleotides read TGTGCCAGCATCGGGACTAGTAGAGAGACCCAGTACTTC. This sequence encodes CASIGTSRETQYF. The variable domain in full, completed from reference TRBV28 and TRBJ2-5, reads DVKVTQSSRYLVKRTGEKVFLECVQDMDHENMFWYRQDPGLGLRLIYFSYDVKMKEKGDIPEGYSVSREKKERFSLILESASTNQTSMYLCASIGTSRETQYFGPGTRLLVL.

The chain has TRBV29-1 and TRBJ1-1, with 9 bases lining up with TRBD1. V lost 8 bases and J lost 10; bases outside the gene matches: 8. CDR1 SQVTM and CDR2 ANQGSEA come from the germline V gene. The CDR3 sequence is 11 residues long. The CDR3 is CSTGPGQGAFF. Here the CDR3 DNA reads TGCAGCACCGGCCCGGGACAGGGAGCTTTCTTT.

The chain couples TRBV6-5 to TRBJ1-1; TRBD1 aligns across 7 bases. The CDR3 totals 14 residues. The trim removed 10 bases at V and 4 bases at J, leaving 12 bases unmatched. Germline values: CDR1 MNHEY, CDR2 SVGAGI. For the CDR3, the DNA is TGTGCCATCGGGCCAGGGGGTATCCGCACTGAAGCTTTCTTT. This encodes CAIGPGGIRTEAFF.

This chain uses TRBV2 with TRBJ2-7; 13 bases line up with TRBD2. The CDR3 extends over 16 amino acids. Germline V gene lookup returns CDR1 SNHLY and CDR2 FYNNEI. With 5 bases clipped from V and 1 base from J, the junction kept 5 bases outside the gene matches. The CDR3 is CASSQGLAGVSYEQYF. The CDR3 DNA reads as TGTGCCAGCAGTCAAGGACTAGCGGGGGTTTCCTACGAGCAGTACTTC.

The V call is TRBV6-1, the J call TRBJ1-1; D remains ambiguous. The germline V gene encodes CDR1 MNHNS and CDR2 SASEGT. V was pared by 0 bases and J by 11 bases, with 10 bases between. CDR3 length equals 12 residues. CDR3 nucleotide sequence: TGTGCCAGCAGTGAAGCGCTCGCAGTGGCTTTCTTT. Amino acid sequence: CASSEALAVAFF.

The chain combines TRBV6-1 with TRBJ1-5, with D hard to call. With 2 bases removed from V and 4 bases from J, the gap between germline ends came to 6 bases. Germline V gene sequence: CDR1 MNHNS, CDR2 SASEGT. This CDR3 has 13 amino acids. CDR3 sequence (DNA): TGTGCCAGCAGTGAACTGCAGAATCAGCCCCAGCATTTT. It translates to CASSELQNQPQHF.

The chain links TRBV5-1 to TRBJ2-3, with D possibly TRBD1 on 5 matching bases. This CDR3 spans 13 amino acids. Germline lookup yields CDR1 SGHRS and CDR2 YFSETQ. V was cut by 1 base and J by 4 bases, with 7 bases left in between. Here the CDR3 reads CASSLMTADTQYF. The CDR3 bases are TGCGCCAGCAGCTTGATGACAGCAGATACGCAGTATTTT.

In DNA, the CDR3 is TGTGCCAGCAGTTCGCGTGAACGCCTTAATTCACCCCTCCACTTT. The encoded protein is CASSSRERLNSPLHF. V gene TRBV6-6 combines with J gene TRBJ1-6; D not resolved. Germline CDR1 and CDR2: MNHNY and SVGAGI (reference sequence). The CDR3 spans 15 residues. V lost 4 bases, J lost 6 bases, and 13 bases lay in between.